Listed here are 25 T cell receptor beta chains from one sample, sequenced in a study of CD8 T cells in ankylosing spondylitis. From the 5' RACE reads, TCRdb called clonotypes with MiXCR, one entry per CDR3 protein. The sample yields 300,000 to 350,000 distinct CDR3 sequences, around 15% seen once. Sequencing input: blood, either unsorted or a sorted T cell fraction (not recorded which). These receptors came from a male donor with ankylosing spondylitis or in good health (not recorded which).

This clonotype was counted between two and nine times. The rearrangement links TRBV5-6 to TRBJ1-5, with a weak D call TRBD1 (5 bases). The V end was cut by 0 bases, the J end by 4 bases, with 11 bases between. Looked up from germline, CDR1 is SGHDT and CDR2 is YYEEEE. CDR3 size: 15 residues. In DNA, the CDR3 is TGTGCCAGCAGCTTGGGGGGCGTGTGGAATCAGCCCCAGCATTTT. Translation: CASSLGGVWNQPQHF.

In its sample, this clonotype was seen many times. The chain uses TRBV29-1 and TRBJ2-5; D unresolved. The CDR3 has 14 amino acids. Germline assignment: CDR1 SQVTM and CDR2 ANQGSEA. Trimming left V 3 bases short and J 4 bases short, with 15 bases between. The CDR3 loop is CSVEGLTPGETQYF. The CDR3 bases are TGCAGCGTTGAGGGTTTAACCCCGGGAGAGACCCAGTACTTC.

The V and J genes are TRBV18 and TRBJ1-2; no firm D call. Germline V gives CDR1 KGHSH, CDR2 LQKENI. CDR3 length: 13 residues. Trimming removed 3 bases from V and 4 bases from J, with 9 bases in between. CDR3 loop: CASSPGSGYGYTF. For the CDR3, the DNA is TGTGCCAGCTCACCGGGTAGCGGCTATGGCTACACCTTC.

The table lists this clonotype with a few counts. The chain combines TRBV12-5 with TRBJ2-2; 8 nucleotides line up with TRBD1. This CDR3 contains 17 residues. The germline CDR1 and CDR2 sequences are LGHNT and FRNRAP. V trimming: 6 bases; J trimming: 4 bases; junction bases outside the gene matches: 13. In DNA form, the CDR3 reads TGTGCTAGTGGCCTTAATACAGGGGGGAGCGGCACCGGGGAGCTGTTTTTT. It codes for CASGLNTGGSGTGELFF.

The chain is built from TRBV12-3 or TRBV12-4 and TRBJ2-5, with no clear D. The CDR3 spans 12 residues. V lost 6 bases, J lost 7 bases, and 12 bases lay in between. The chain's CDR3 is CASSSPTGTQYF. CDR3 nucleotides: TGTGCCAGCAGCTCCCCTACGGGGACCCAGTACTTC.

Only a few counts were recorded for this clonotype. V and J are TRBV5-1 and TRBJ2-2; 11 bases are a match to TRBD2. The CDR3 sequence is 17 residues long. Germline V gene lookup returns CDR1 SGHRS and CDR2 YFSETQ. After removal of 4 bases from V and 6 bases from J, the junction contained 11 bases not matched to a gene. CDR3 amino acids: CASSINTGLAAPGELFF. The DNA of the CDR3 is TGCGCCAGCAGCATAAACACGGGACTAGCGGCCCCCGGGGAGCTGTTTTTT. Together with reference TRBV5-1 and TRBJ2-2, the CDR3 gives the full variable domain: KAGVTQTPRYLIKTRGQQVTLSCSPISGHRSVSWYQQTPGQGLQFLFEYFSETQRNKGNFPGRFSGRQFSNSRSEMNVSTLELGDSALYLCASSINTGLAAPGELFFGEGSRLTVL.

The CDR3 region is CASSLTSGNTEAFF. As DNA, the CDR3 is TGTGCCAGCAGCTTAACCTCAGGGAACACTGAAGCTTTCTTT. The rearrangement links TRBV9 to TRBJ1-1, with no clear D. This CDR3 has 14 residues. The germline V and J ends were trimmed by 4 bases and 1 base, with 11 bases remaining between them. Germline V CDR1 and CDR2: SGDLS, YYNGEE.

This clonotype appeared many times. The chain uses TRBV7-8 and TRBJ2-1; 10 bases are shared with TRBD2. Looked up from germline, CDR1 is SGHVS and CDR2 is FQNEAQ. V was pared by 6 bases and J by 5 bases, with 7 bases of the junction left unmatched. The CDR3 contains 15 residues. The CDR3 reads CASRPLAGSNNEQFF. The CDR3 nucleotides are TGTGCCAGCAGACCACTAGCGGGGAGTAACAATGAGCAGTTCTTC.

This clonotype was observed a handful of times. The chain couples TRBV12-3 or TRBV12-4 to TRBJ2-3, with D possibly being TRBD1 (5 bases). The CDR3 extends over 12 amino acids. V shed 6 bases and J shed 7 bases, with 11 bases lying between them. The CDR3 DNA reads TGTGCCAGCAGCGAAAGGGGATATACGCAGTATTTT. Translating gives CASSERGYTQYF.

This clonotype was seen only a few times. The chain is built from TRBV10-3 and TRBJ2-3, with D perhaps matching TRBD2 (5 bases). V gave up 2 bases and J gave up 2 bases, with 11 bases separating them. This CDR3 region has 15 residues. In germline, CDR1 is ENHRY, CDR2 SYGVKD. The DNA of the CDR3 is TGTGCCATCAGTGAGGTCGGGGTGAACACAGATACGCAGTATTTT. Encoded protein: CAISEVGVNTDTQYF.

This rearrangement joins TRBV10-3 to TRBJ2-2; D perhaps matches TRBD2 (6 bases). The CDR3 length is 17 residues. CDR1 is ENHRY and CDR2 is SYGVKD in the germline V gene. With 3 bases removed from V and 1 base from J, the gap between germline ends came to 15 bases. The CDR3 DNA reads TGTGCCATCAGTGAAAGTGGGGCGGGGTTGAACACCGGGGAGCTGTTTTTT. Amino acids: CAISESGAGLNTGELFF.

The rearrangement joins TRBV5-6 to TRBJ2-7; possible D gene TRBD1, 6 bases. Germline assignment: CDR1 SGHDT and CDR2 YYEEEE. The CDR3 is made up of 15 amino acids. The V gene lost 3 bases and the J gene lost 0 bases, with 13 bases spanning the gap. The CDR3 loop is CASSSYRAPSYEQYF. The CDR3 DNA reads as TGTGCCAGCAGCTCCTACAGGGCCCCCTCCTACGAGCAGTACTTC.

This clonotype was seen more than once but under ten times. The V gene is TRBV6-2 or TRBV6-3, the J gene TRBJ2-7; no definite D call. Deletions cut 6 bases from V and 4 bases from J, with 25 bases between. There are 17 residues in the CDR3. Germline V gives CDR1 MNHEY, CDR2 SVGEGT. The CDR3 DNA reads as TGTGCCAGCAGCTCGCTCTCGGGCCCCCCGTCCCCATACGAGCAGTACTTC. It is translated as CASSSLSGPPSPYEQYF.

J is TRBJ2-4 and V is TRBV4-2; tentative D call: TRBD1 (6 bases). The V and J ends lost 0 bases and 0 bases respectively, with 15 bases between them. This CDR3 is 18 amino acids long. CDR1 is LGHNA and CDR2 is YNFKEQ in the germline V gene. The CDR3 nucleotides read TGTGCCAGCAGCCAAGAGGGGGCCAGGGAGCTAGCCAAAAACATTCAGTACTTC. This translates into CASSQEGARELAKNIQYF.

This clonotype appeared many times. This chain joins TRBV29-1 and TRBJ2-7; D may be TRBD1 or TRBD2 (5 bases each). The CDR3 is 11 residues long. V dropped 2 bases and J dropped 5 bases, with 7 bases sitting between them. The germline CDR1 and CDR2 sequences are SQVTM and ANQGSEA. The CDR3: CSVERGDEQYF. The CDR3 bases are TGCAGCGTTGAAAGGGGAGACGAGCAGTACTTC.

A few counts support this clonotype. The gene calls are TRBV6-1 and TRBJ2-2; perhaps TRBD1 as D (6 bases). The germline CDR1 and CDR2 sequences are MNHNS and SASEGT. CDR3 length equals 14 residues. V lost 6 bases, J lost 5 bases, and 13 bases lay in between. The CDR3 region has the DNA TGTGCCAGCAGGAGACAGGCTGGAACCGGGGAGCTGTTTTTT. Encoded protein: CASRRQAGTGELFF.

There are many counts of this clonotype. The V gene is TRBV5-1, the J gene TRBJ1-1; 10 bases agree with TRBD1. This CDR3 comprises 17 residues. The V gene end was trimmed by 7 bases and the J gene end by 4 bases; junction bases not matched to a gene: 16. The germline V gene encodes CDR1 SGHRS and CDR2 YFSETQ. Written as DNA, the CDR3 is TGCGCCAGCTGGGTGGGAAGCGGGGACAGGGGCAGCACTGAAGCTTTCTTT. It is translated as CASWVGSGDRGSTEAFF.

Only a few counts were recorded for this clonotype. The chain couples TRBV10-3 to TRBJ2-7, with TRBD1 matching over 8 bases. Unmatched junction bases numbered 12, after V lost 10 bases and J lost 1 base. The CDR3 covers 15 residues. Germline V gene lookup returns CDR1 ENHRY and CDR2 SYGVKD. The CDR3 DNA is TGTGCCACCTCAGGACAGGGAGAGGGGTCCTACGAGCAGTACTTC. It yields the protein CATSGQGEGSYEQYF.

This clonotype has only a few counts. The chain employs TRBV12-3 or TRBV12-4 and TRBJ1-1; 7 bases align to TRBD1. This CDR3 spans 15 amino acids. The ends lost 7 bases at V and 3 bases at J; junction bases unmatched: 11. The CDR3 loop reads CASTSGPRGDTEAFF. The CDR3, as DNA: TGTGCCAGCACCTCGGGCCCCAGGGGGGACACTGAAGCTTTCTTT.

This clonotype was seen a handful of times. The gene calls are TRBV4-1 and TRBJ2-2; 8 positions agree with TRBD1. Germline V gene data show CDR1 as MGHRA and CDR2 as YSYEKL. The junction had 9 bases not matched to a gene; V was cut back by 4 bases and J by 5 bases. CDR3 length equals 16 residues. CDR3 DNA sequence: TGCGCCAGCAGCCCCCGACAGGGGAGGTGGACCGGGGAGCTGTTTTTT. Its translation: CASSPRQGRWTGELFF.

The sample holds a few counts of this clonotype. The rearrangement links TRBV14 to TRBJ2-2, with no clear D. Trimming shortened V by 2 bases and J by 0 bases, and 10 bases separated the two germline ends. Germline V gene lookup returns CDR1 SGHDN and CDR2 FVKESK. CDR3 length equals 16 residues. In DNA, the CDR3 is TGTGCCAGCAGCCAACGGACCTCTGCGAACACCGGGGAGCTGTTTTTT. Its protein product is CASSQRTSANTGELFF.

V usage is TRBV5-1 and J usage is TRBJ2-7, with 7 positions matching TRBD1. Germline lookup yields CDR1 SGHRS and CDR2 YFSETQ. The V segment lost 1 base and the J segment 4 bases; nucleotides outside the gene matches: 2. The CDR3 spans 13 residues. In nucleotides, the CDR3 is TGCGCCAGCAGCTTGACAGGGGAATACGAGCAGTACTTC. Its protein is CASSLTGEYEQYF.

The chain is built from TRBV5-1 and TRBJ2-1; possibly TRBD2 for D (5 bases). CDR3 length: 17 residues. The germline V gene encodes CDR1 SGHRS and CDR2 YFSETQ. Trimming took 0 bases from V and 7 from J, leaving 20 bases between them. The DNA of the CDR3 is TGCGCCAGCAGCTTGGAGACGCTAGCTCAACCTGGGAATGAGCAGTTCTTC. Encoded protein: CASSLETLAQPGNEQFF.

The J gene is TRBJ1-1, the V gene TRBV12-3 or TRBV12-4; D gene uncertain. CDR3 length: 12 amino acids. V lost 3 bases and J lost 6, with 8 bases in between. The CDR3 sequence is CASSFGGSEAFF. The CDR3 coding sequence is TGTGCCAGCAGTTTCGGAGGCTCTGAAGCTTTCTTT.

CDR3 in amino acids: CASSGYYTDTQYF. The CDR3 DNA reads TGTGCCAGCAGCGGCTACTACACAGATACGCAGTATTTT. The chain is built from TRBV7-2 and TRBJ2-3; D gene uncertain. The ends were cut back, 5 bases at V and 2 bases at J, with 8 bases in the middle. From germline, CDR1 is SGHTA and CDR2 FQGNSA. The length of the CDR3 is 13 residues. The complete variable domain, with remaining parts taken from reference TRBV7-2 and TRBJ2-3, reads GAGVSQSPSNKVTEKGKDVELRCDPISGHTALYWYRQSLGQGLEFLIYFQGNSAPDKSGLPSDRFSAERTGGSVSTLTIQRTQQEDSAVYLCASSGYYTDTQYFGPGTRLTVL.